The rows below give T cell receptor beta chains drawn from one sample of a study of PD-1 blockade in classical Hodgkin lymphoma. This table comes from immunoSEQ multiplex PCR, and its TCRdb copy is limited to in-frame clones, with some not included. The sample contains about 36,000 clones, approximately 69% of which appear only once. Sequences were derived from peripheral blood mononuclear cells (PBMCs), sampled before the second cycle of nivolumab. Receptors were obtained from a human donor with classical Hodgkin lymphoma. Each CDR3 is given with its conserved first and last residue.

j_call: TRBJ1-1; v_call: TRBV28; cdr3_aa: CASSFRNTEAFF
j_call: TRBJ1-1; v_call: TRBV28; cdr3_aa: CASSPTGGIMNTEAFF
j_call: TRBJ2-3; v_call: TRBV7-2; cdr3_aa: CASRLAGGLNTDTQYF
j_call: TRBJ1-2; v_call: TRBV5-8; cdr3_aa: CASSLGKNYGYTF
j_call: TRBJ2-2; v_call: TRBV7-9; cdr3_aa: CASSLRGDSNTGELFF
j_call: TRBJ2-3; v_call: TRBV7-2; cdr3_aa: CASSLRRGGPQDTQYF
j_call: TRBJ2-1; v_call: TRBV5-8; cdr3_aa: CASSLKLYNEQFF
j_call: TRBJ1-1; v_call: TRBV28; cdr3_aa: CASSSPGHRNTEAFF
j_call: TRBJ2-1; v_call: TRBV10-3; cdr3_aa: CAISSTSGGAMGYNEQFF
j_call: TRBJ2-7; v_call: TRBV4-3; cdr3_aa: CASSQDLRPTYEQYF
j_call: TRBJ2-1; v_call: TRBV5-1; cdr3_aa: CASSLLGQTYNEQFF
j_call: TRBJ2-7; v_call: TRBV27; cdr3_aa: CASSLTGTGKTEQYF
j_call: TRBJ1-6; v_call: TRBV23-1; cdr3_aa: CASSRDGAADNSPLHF
j_call: TRBJ2-3; v_call: TRBV28; cdr3_aa: CASSLASGRYRVDTDTQYF
j_call: TRBJ2-1; v_call: TRBV5-6; cdr3_aa: CASTKFGGGNNEQFF
j_call: TRBJ2-2; v_call: TRBV7-2; cdr3_aa: CASSPTRPGELFF
j_call: TRBJ2-7; v_call: TRBV9; cdr3_aa: CASSGLPGQGPHEQYF
j_call: TRBJ2-7; v_call: TRBV7-6; cdr3_aa: CASSLGGQGFYEQYF
j_call: TRBJ2-7; v_call: TRBV4-2; cdr3_aa: CASSQESGSSYEQYF
j_call: TRBJ1-2; v_call: TRBV4-3; cdr3_aa: CASSQELRGRNYGYTF
j_call: TRBJ1-2; v_call: TRBV6-5; cdr3_aa: CASRPDSGHGYTF
j_call: TRBJ2-7; v_call: TRBV2; cdr3_aa: CASNRDRVSSYEQYF
j_call: TRBJ2-7; v_call: TRBV6-5; cdr3_aa: CASSTRQGAYEQYF
j_call: TRBJ2-7; v_call: TRBV4-3; cdr3_aa: CASSQDQGLPYEQYF
j_call: TRBJ2-7; v_call: TRBV7-2; cdr3_aa: CASSLVESYEQYF
j_call: TRBJ2-1; v_call: TRBV7-3; cdr3_aa: CASSLFVRGAVHNEQFF
j_call: -; v_call: TRBV2; cdr3_aa: CASSWDRSYSEQYF
j_call: TRBJ1-5; v_call: TRBV6-6; cdr3_aa: CASSYAGQYSNQPQHF
j_call: TRBJ2-7; v_call: TRBV11-3; cdr3_aa: CASSLESGRDREFYEQYF
j_call: TRBJ2-7; v_call: TRBV5-5; cdr3_aa: CASSLGGTSTYEQYF
j_call: TRBJ2-1; v_call: TRBV7-9; cdr3_aa: CASSPPPSGYSYNEQFF
j_call: TRBJ2-7; v_call: TRBV13; cdr3_aa: CASTPAGGPLYEQYF
j_call: TRBJ2-1; v_call: TRBV7-9; cdr3_aa: CASSLGGGSGYNEQFF
j_call: TRBJ1-2; v_call: TRBV5-4; cdr3_aa: CASSHKGTAYGYTF
j_call: TRBJ1-2; v_call: TRBV7-8; cdr3_aa: CASSPGVAANYGYTF
j_call: TRBJ2-2; v_call: TRBV7-2; cdr3_aa: CASGQVSNTGELFF
j_call: TRBJ2-7; v_call: TRBV9; cdr3_aa: CASSVGTGGFYEQYF
j_call: TRBJ1-2; v_call: TRBV4-1; cdr3_aa: CASSQISSPYGYTF
j_call: TRBJ1-3; v_call: TRBV2; cdr3_aa: CASSEAQVVGNTIYF
j_call: TRBJ2-7; v_call: TRBV5-1; cdr3_aa: CASSPPGTAPNRTYEQYF
j_call: TRBJ2-1; v_call: TRBV4-3; cdr3_aa: CASSQRGSPARTEQFF
j_call: TRBJ2-1; v_call: TRBV7-2; cdr3_aa: CASSLTSGGAEQFF
j_call: TRBJ1-4; v_call: TRBV5-1; cdr3_aa: CASSLGNSNQGEKLFF
j_call: TRBJ2-7; v_call: TRBV6-5; cdr3_aa: CASSYSPAPRPYEQYF
j_call: TRBJ2-1; v_call: TRBV29-1; cdr3_aa: CSVEGGQEFYNEQFF
j_call: TRBJ1-4; v_call: TRBV5-1; cdr3_aa: CASSSGDHSGEKLFF
j_call: TRBJ2-1; v_call: TRBV9; cdr3_aa: CASSVGGGQAYNEQFF
j_call: TRBJ2-3; v_call: TRBV6-4; cdr3_aa: CASSRGGGTDTQYF
j_call: TRBJ1-2; v_call: TRBV18; cdr3_aa: CASSPLDSHGYTF
j_call: TRBJ1-3; v_call: TRBV5-1; cdr3_aa: CASSLAAGSGNTIYF
j_call: TRBJ1-6; v_call: TRBV14; cdr3_aa: CASSQGSSYNSPLHF
j_call: TRBJ2-4; v_call: TRBV15; cdr3_aa: CATSRRSGQGADIQYF
j_call: TRBJ1-2; v_call: TRBV19; cdr3_aa: CATFKGYENGYTF
j_call: TRBJ2-1; v_call: TRBV27; cdr3_aa: CASSLSGGYNEQFF